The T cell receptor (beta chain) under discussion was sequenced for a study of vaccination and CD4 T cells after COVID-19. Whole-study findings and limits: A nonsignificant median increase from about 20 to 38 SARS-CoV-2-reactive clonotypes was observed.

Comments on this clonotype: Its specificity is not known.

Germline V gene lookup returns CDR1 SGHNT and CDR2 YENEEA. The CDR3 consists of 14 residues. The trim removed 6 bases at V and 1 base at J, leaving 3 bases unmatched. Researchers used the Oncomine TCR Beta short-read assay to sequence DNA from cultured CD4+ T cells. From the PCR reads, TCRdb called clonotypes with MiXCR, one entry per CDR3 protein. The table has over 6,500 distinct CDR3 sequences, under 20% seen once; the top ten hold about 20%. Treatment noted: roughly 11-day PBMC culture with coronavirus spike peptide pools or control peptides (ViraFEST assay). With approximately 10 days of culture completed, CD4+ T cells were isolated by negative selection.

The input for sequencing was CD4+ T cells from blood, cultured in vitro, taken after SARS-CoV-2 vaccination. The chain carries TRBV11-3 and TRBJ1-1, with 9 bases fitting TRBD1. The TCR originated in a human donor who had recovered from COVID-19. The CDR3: CASRPGQGNTEAFF. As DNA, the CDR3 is TGTGCCAGCAGGCCGGGACAGGGGAACACTGAAGCTTTCTTT.